The following is a T cell receptor (beta chain) sequence with its context. This clone's antigen is unknown. No base qualities exist here, and no much larger clone lies one base off it. The sample comes from a study of blood T cell repertoires in COVID-19 (dated by TCRdb to 2018 to 2021). For the study in its entirety: Samples covering the acute and convalescent phases of COVID-19 were provided by collaborators in the United States, Italy and Spain. The sample metadata nearly always contained a de-identified subject ID, COVID-19 status, age in years and sex. The material from the prospective study consisted of cDNA or gDNA derived from T cells, B-cell-depleted T cells, or PBMCs. Subjects who had been exposed to COVID-19, were actively infected with it, or had recovered from it provided the deeply sampled blood TCRbeta repertoires that made up the dataset. Samples were obtained from the ongoing ImmuneRACE study (first 160 participants) and from over a thousand subjects provided by 6 global collaborators. Where available, HLA class I and class II types were obtained from metadata supplied by the sample provider rather than from assay-based typing. The repertoires were released in a freely available public database intended as a resource for research on the immune response to SARS-CoV-2. General study outcomes and caveats: The quantity of clinical and demographic metadata differed by source and by participant and was supplied without curation.

Including cysteine and phenylalanine, the CDR3 has 14 amino acids. CDR3 DNA is the only sequence kept; it has 42 bases, read in frame from the first base. CDR1 and CDR2 (MNHEY, SVGAGI) derive from the germline V gene. V is cut back by 7 bases and J by 3 bases, with 7 bases in the junction unmatched. The immunoSEQ Assay, a bias-controlled multiplex PCR, was used to amplify TCRbeta CDR3 regions from genomic DNA. In the source study's methods: Within the assay, amplification of reference gene primers was used to estimate how many nucleated cells each sample contained. To quantify the absolute abundance of each unique TCRbeta CDR3 rearrangement, sequence reads were collapsed and filtered. For each sample, productive Simpson clonality was calculated as the square root of Simpson's diversity index over productive rearrangements. This is the immuneACCESS table as TCRdb keeps it, with only in-frame sequences that have V and J called. A part of the clones is gone; compared with another copy, unresolved V genes explain less than half, and the rest is unexplained. From that table come the V and J calls and clone size; the DNA was used to work out D and trimming. The sample table contains some 130,000 clones; only one count was recorded for around 88% of them. The leading ten clones occupy about 4.5% of the sample.

At one collaborating source in Seattle, patients were enrolled during active infection and were followed longitudinally through the course of disease. Each collaborating institution followed its own protocols to collect whole blood in K2EDTA tubes. Collaborator samples were shipped for TCRbeta analysis as frozen whole blood, isolated PBMCs, or DNA extracted from either sample type. The sequence was collected from a man aged 55 to 69 with COVID-19, enrolled during active disease. The V gene is TRBV6-5 and the J gene is TRBJ2-7; the junction holds 9 bases that match TRBD1. Material for sequencing was peripheral blood. The CDR3 is CASTINRGLYEQYF. In nucleotide form, the sequence is TGTGCCAGCACCATAAACAGGGGGCTCTACGAGCAGTACTTC.